This TCR beta chain was profiled in a study of shared clonotypes between healthy human individuals. Regarding the study as a whole: Among non-shared clonotypes, generation probabilities were lower than among those shared by all four donors.

Only in-frame clones appear in the TCRdb table, and some are missing; sequencing was by immunoSEQ multiplex PCR. The sample yields fewer than 700,000 clones, around 96% seen once. CD8 cells classed as naive were CD45RO-negative and positively selected for CCR7, excluding terminally differentiated effector memory CD45RA+ cells. Germline CDR1 MNHEY, CDR2 SMNVEV (reference sequence). This CDR3 is built from 13 residues. V lost 9 bases and J lost 6; bases outside the gene matches: 5. A word on this clone: Its antigen is not known.

The sequence came from a woman in her 30s in good health. The sequenced material came from naive CD8+ T cells sorted from blood. V gene TRBV27 combines with J gene TRBJ2-7; 13 bases agree with TRBD2. The DNA for the CDR3 is TGTGCCAGTGGACTAGCGGGAGCTCGCGAGCAGTACTTC. This gives the protein CASGLAGAREQYF.